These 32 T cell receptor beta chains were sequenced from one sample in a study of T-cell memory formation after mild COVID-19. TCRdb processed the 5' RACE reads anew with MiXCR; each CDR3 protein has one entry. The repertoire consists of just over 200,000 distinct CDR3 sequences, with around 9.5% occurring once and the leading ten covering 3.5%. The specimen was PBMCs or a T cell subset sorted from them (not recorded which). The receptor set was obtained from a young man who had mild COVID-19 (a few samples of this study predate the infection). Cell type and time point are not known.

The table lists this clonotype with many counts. CDR3 sequence: CASSYPGQGAENEKLFF. The CDR3 DNA follows: TGTGCCAGCAGTTACCCGGGACAGGGGGCGGAGAATGAAAAACTGTTTTTT. V usage is TRBV6-6 and J usage is TRBJ1-4; 12 nucleotides line up with TRBD1. The CDR3 consists of 17 residues. J gave up 5 bases and V 2 bases, and 6 bases lay outside the gene matches. CDR1 and CDR2 from the germline V gene are MNHNY and SVGAGI (reference sequence).

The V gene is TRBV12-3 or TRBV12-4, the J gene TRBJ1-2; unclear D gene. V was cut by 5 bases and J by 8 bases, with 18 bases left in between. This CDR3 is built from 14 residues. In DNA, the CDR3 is TGTGCCAGCAGTACGGGTTTTTGGGCCGGGGGCTACACCTTC. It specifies CASSTGFWAGGYTF.

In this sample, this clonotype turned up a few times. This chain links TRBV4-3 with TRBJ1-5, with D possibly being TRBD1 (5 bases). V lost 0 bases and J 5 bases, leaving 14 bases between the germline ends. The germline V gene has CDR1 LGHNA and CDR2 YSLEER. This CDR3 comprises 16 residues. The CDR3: CASSQDAQGGDQPQHF. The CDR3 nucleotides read TGCGCCAGCAGCCAAGATGCCCAGGGTGGAGATCAGCCCCAGCATTTT.

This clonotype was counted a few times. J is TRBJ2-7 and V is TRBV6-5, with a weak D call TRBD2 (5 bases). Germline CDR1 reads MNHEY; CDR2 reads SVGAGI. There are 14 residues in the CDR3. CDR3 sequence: CASSYSRGYYEQYV. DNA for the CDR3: TGTGCCAGCAGCTACTCCCGGGGTTACTACGAGCAGTACGTC.

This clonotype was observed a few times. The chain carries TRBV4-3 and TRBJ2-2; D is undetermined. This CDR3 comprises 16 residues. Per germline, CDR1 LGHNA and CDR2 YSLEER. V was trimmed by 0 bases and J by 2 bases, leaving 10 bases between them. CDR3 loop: CASSQDRAINTGELFF. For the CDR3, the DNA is TGCGCCAGCAGCCAAGATCGGGCCATTAACACCGGGGAGCTGTTTTTT.

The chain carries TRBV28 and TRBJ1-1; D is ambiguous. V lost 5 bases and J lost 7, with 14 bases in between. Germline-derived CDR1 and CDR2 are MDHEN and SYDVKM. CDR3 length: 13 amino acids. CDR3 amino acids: CASSPIGVIEAFF. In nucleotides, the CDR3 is TGTGCCAGCAGTCCCATCGGAGTGATTGAAGCTTTCTTT.

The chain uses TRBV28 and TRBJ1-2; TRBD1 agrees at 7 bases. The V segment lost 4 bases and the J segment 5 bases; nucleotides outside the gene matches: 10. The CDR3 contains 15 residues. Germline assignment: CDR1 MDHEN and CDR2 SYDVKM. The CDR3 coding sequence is TGTGCCAGCAGTTCCCCCCAGGGGGAGGCTTATGGCTACACCTTC. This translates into CASSSPQGEAYGYTF.

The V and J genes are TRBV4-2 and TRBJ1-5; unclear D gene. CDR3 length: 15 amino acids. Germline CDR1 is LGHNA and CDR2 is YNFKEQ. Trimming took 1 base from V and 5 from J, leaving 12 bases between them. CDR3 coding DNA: TGTGCCAGCAGCCAAGTTACAGATATTCATCAGCCCCAGCATTTT. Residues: CASSQVTDIHQPQHF.

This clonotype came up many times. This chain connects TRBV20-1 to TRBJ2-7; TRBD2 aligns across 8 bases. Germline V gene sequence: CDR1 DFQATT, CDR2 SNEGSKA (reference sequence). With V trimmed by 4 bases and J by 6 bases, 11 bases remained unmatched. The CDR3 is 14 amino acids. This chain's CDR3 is CSATLRAGGGEQYV. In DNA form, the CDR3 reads TGCAGTGCTACCCTGCGGGCGGGAGGCGGCGAGCAGTACGTC.

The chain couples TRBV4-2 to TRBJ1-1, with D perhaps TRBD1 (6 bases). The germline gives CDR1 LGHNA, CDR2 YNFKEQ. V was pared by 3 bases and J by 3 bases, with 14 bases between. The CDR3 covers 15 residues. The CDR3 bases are TGTGCCAGCAGCCAGGAAGGGCAGGGGCACACTGAAGCTTTCTTT. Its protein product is CASSQEGQGHTEAFF.

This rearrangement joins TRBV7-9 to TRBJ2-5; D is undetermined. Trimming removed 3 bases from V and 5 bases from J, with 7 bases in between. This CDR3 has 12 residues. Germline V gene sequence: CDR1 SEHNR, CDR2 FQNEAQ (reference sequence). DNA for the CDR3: TGTGCCAGCAGCTTTGTACGGGAGACCCAGTACTTC. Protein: CASSFVRETQYF.

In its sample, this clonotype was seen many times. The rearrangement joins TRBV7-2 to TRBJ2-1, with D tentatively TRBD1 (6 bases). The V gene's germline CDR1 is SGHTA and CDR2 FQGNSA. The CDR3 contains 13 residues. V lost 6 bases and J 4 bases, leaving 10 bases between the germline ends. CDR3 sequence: CASRTGAYNEQFF. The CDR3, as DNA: TGTGCCAGCAGGACAGGCGCTTACAATGAGCAGTTCTTC.

DNA for the CDR3: TGCAGTGCTAGAGATCAAGCACGGGGCACTGAAGCTTTCTTT. Its translation is CSARDQARGTEAFF. The chain combines TRBV20-1 with TRBJ1-1; D not certain. The CDR3 runs to 14 residues. Per the germline V gene, CDR1 is DFQATT and CDR2 is SNEGSKA (reference sequence). V shed 0 bases and J shed 4 bases, with 12 bases lying between them.

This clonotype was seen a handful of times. Here the CDR3 reads CASSLSTSGVTDTQYF. The CDR3 DNA reads as TGCGCCAGCAGCTTGAGTACTAGCGGGGTCACAGATACGCAGTATTTT. J is TRBJ2-3 and V is TRBV5-1; 10 nucleotides align to TRBD2. The CDR3 has 16 residues. J lost 2 bases, V lost 1 base, and 4 bases had no gene match. Germline V gene sequence: CDR1 SGHRS, CDR2 YFSETQ. The variable domain in full, completed from reference TRBV5-1 and TRBJ2-3, reads KAGVTQTPRYLIKTRGQQVTLSCSPISGHRSVSWYQQTPGQGLQFLFEYFSETQRNKGNFPGRFSGRQFSNSRSEMNVSTLELGDSALYLCASSLSTSGVTDTQYFGPGTRLTVL.

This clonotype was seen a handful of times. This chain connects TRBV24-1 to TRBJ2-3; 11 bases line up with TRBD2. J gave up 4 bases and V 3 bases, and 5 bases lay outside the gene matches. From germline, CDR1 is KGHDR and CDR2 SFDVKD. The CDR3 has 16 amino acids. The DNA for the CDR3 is TGTGCCACCAGTGATCCACTAGCGGGGGCCCCAGATACGCAGTATTTT. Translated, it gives CATSDPLAGAPDTQYF.

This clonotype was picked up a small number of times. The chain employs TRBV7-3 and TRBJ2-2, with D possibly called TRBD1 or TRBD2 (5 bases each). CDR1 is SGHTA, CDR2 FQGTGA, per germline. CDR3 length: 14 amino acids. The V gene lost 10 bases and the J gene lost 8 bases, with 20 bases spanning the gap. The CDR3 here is CATRRDPEKGELFF. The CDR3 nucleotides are TGTGCCACCCGACGGGACCCCGAGAAGGGGGAGCTGTTTTTT.

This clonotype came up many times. The CDR3 protein is CASSLDVAGTEQYF. The DNA for the CDR3 is TGTGCCAGCAGCTTAGACGTGGCAGGGACCGAGCAGTACTTC. This sequence joins TRBV7-9 and TRBJ2-7; D tentatively reads TRBD1 or TRBD2 (5 bases each). Trimming pared 1 base from V and 6 bases from J, leaving 13 bases between. This CDR3 comprises 14 residues. The V gene's germline CDR1 is SEHNR and CDR2 FQNEAQ (reference sequence).

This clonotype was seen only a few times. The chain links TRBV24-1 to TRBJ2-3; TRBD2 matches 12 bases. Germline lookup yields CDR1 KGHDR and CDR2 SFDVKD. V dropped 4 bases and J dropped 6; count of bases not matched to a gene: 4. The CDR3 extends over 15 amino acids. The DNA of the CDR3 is TGTGCCACCAGTGACCCGGGACTAGCGGGCGATACGCAGTATTTT. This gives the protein CATSDPGLAGDTQYF.

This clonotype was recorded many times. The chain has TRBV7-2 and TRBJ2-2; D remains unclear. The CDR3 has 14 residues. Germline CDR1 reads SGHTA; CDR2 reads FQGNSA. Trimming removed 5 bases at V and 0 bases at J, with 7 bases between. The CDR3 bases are TGTGCCAGCAGCCCAGTAGCGAACACCGGGGAGCTGTTTTTT. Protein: CASSPVANTGELFF.

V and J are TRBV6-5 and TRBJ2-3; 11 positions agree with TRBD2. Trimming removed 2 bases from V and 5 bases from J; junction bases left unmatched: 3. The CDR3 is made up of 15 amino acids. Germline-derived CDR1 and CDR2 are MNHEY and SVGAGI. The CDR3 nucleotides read TGTGCCAGCAGTTACGGGACTAGCGGCGTAGATACGCAGTATTTT. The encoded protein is CASSYGTSGVDTQYF.

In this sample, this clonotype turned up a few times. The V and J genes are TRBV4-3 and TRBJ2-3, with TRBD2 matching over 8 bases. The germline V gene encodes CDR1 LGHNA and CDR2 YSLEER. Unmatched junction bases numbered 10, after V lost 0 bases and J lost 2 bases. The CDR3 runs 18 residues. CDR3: CASSQEEVAGTLTDTQYF. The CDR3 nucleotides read TGCGCCAGCAGCCAAGAAGAGGTAGCGGGGACTCTCACAGATACGCAGTATTTT.

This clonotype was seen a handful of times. The CDR3 loop is CASSVDLQTQYF. The CDR3 nucleotides read TGTGCCAGCAGTGTAGACCTTCAGACCCAGTACTTC. The chain combines TRBV6-6 with TRBJ2-5; no reliable D call. The V gene's germline CDR1 is MNHNY and CDR2 SVGAGI (reference sequence). V was shortened by 5 bases and J by 6 bases, with 10 bases between the two germline ends. The CDR3 is 12 residues long.

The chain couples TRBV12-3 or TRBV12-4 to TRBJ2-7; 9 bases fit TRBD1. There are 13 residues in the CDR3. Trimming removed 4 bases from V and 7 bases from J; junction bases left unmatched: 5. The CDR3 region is CASSWDRVSEQYV. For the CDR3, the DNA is TGTGCCAGCAGTTGGGACAGGGTGTCGGAGCAGTACGTC.

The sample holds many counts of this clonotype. The CDR3 DNA follows: TGTGCCAGCAGTCCGCGACCGTTCTCCTACGAGCAGTACGTC. It encodes CASSPRPFSYEQYV. J is TRBJ2-7 and V is TRBV6-5; no reliable D call. CDR1 MNHEY and CDR2 SVGAGI come from the germline V gene. The CDR3 loop spans 14 amino acids. V dropped 5 bases and J dropped 0 bases, with 11 bases sitting between them.

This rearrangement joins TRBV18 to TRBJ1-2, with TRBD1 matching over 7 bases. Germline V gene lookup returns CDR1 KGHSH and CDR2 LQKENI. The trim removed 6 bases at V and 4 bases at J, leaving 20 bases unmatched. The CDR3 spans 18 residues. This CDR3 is CASSLLLPGTESGYGYTF. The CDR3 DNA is TGTGCCAGCTCGCTCCTCCTTCCCGGGACAGAATCTGGCTATGGCTACACCTTC.

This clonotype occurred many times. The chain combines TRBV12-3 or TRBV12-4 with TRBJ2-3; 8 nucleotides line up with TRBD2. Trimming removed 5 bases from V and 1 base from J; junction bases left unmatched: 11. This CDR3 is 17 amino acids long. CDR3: CASSPGGAGLGTDTQYF. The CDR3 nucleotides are TGTGCCAGCAGTCCAGGCGGAGCGGGACTAGGCACAGATACGCAGTATTTT.

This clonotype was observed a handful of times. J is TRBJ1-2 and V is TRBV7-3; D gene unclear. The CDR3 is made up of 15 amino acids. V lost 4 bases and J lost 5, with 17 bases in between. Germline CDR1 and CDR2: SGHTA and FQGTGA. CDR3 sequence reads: CASSSFRVEVYGYTF. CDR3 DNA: TGTGCCAGCAGCTCTTTCCGGGTAGAGGTTTATGGCTACACCTTC.

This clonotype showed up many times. The CDR3 DNA follows: TGTGCCAGCAGTTTTGGACAGGGGTATGAGCAGTTCTTC. Protein: CASSFGQGYEQFF. The genes are TRBV12-3 or TRBV12-4 and TRBJ2-1; 9 nucleotides agree with TRBD1. This CDR3 has 13 amino acids. V shed 3 bases and J 8 bases; nucleotides not matched to a gene: 2.

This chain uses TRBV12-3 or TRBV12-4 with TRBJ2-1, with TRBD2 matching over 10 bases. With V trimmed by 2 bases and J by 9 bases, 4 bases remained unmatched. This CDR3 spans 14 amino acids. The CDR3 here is CASSLLAGAGEQFF. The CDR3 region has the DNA TGTGCCAGCAGTTTACTAGCGGGGGCAGGTGAGCAGTTCTTC.

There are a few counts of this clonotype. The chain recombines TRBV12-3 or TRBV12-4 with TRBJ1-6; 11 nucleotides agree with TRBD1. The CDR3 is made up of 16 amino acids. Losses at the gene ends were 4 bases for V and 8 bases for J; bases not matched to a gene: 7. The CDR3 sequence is CASSSTGQGGYSPLHF. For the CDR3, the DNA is TGTGCCAGCAGTTCCACGGGACAGGGGGGATATTCACCCCTCCACTTT.

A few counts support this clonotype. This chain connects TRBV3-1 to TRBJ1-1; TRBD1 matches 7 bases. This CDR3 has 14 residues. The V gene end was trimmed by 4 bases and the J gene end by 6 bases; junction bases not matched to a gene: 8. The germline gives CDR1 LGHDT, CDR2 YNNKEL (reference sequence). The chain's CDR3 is CASSPSDRVPEAFF. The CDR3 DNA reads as TGTGCCAGCAGCCCTAGCGACAGGGTCCCTGAAGCTTTCTTT.

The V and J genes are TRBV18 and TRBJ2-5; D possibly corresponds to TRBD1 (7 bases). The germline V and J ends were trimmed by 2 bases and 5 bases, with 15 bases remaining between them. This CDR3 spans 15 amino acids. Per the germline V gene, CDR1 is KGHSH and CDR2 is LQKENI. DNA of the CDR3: TGTGCCAGCTCACCAAACAGGGGAGGTTCGGAGACCCAGTACTTC. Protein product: CASSPNRGGSETQYF.